Sequencing of this TCR beta chain was carried out in a study of regulatory T cells in long-lasting Graves disease. Time point of the sample: newly diagnosed GD, antithyroid drugs for less than 3 months. Generation of the TCR library employed RNA extracted from PBMCs. Points on this clonotype: Its antigen is not known.

Relying on iRepertoire HTBI primers and Arm-PCR of CDR3 regions, the team built TCR beta libraries. Under the authors' procedure: Taken together, the samples had around 66 TRBV and approximately 15 TRBJ segments identified. TCRdb fed the multiplex PCR reads into MiXCR, producing one record per CDR3 protein. These V and J calls derive from TCRdb rather than the authors' analysis. Found here are about 400,000 distinct CDR3 sequences, 15% of them singletons; the top ten hold over 7.5%. CDR3 size: 17 residues. Germline CDR1 is SEHNR and CDR2 is FQNEAQ (reference sequence). The V gene lost 6 bases and the J gene lost 0 bases, with 19 bases spanning the gap. Study-level results: Graves' patients with persistent disease showed TCR diversity lower than patients newly diagnosed.

These data are also associated with another study on T cells in Graves' hyperthyroidism and ophthalmopathy. That source adds: The TCR CDR3 was amplified in a first-round RT-PCR using the HTBI primer set.

The TCR was taken from a woman aged 40 to 50 with Graves disease. The genes are TRBV7-9 and TRBJ2-3; the D call may be TRBD1 or TRBD2 (6 bases each). Sequenced here: peripheral blood mononuclear cells (PBMCs), sampled at new diagnosis, from a patient treated with antithyroid drugs. In DNA form, the CDR3 reads TGTGCCAGCAGATACGGAGGGGGAGGAAGAAGCACAGATACGCAGTATTTT. Translated: CASRYGGGGRSTDTQYF.